The rows below give T cell receptor beta chains drawn from one sample of a study of blood T cell repertoires in COVID-19. Assay used: immunoSEQ multiplex PCR; TCRdb lists only in-frame clones, some missing. The sample records over 150,000 clones, roughly 84% being singletons. Material: peripheral blood. The receptors derive from a man aged 50 or older with active or convalescent COVID-19. Each CDR3 is given with its conserved first and last residue. D genes are given only for firm matches. A clone size is listed for some rows: how often the clone was seen (once, few, many), or a class if it is expanded.

v_gene	d_gene	abundance	j_gene	CDR3nt	CDR3aa
TRBV11-3	NA	few	TRBJ1-6	TGTGCCAGCAGCTTGCTCAGGGGCGCTGGGCAGAATTCACCCCTCCACTTT	CASSLLRGAGQNSPLHF
TRBV9	NA	NA	TRBJ2-1	TGTGCCAGCAGCGTACCTCACCTAAATGAGCAGTTCTTC	CASSVPHLNEQFF
TRBV7-2	NA	NA	TRBJ2-7	TGTGCCAGCAGCTTATCGGCAGGTTCAAGCTCCTACGAGCAGTACTTC	CASSLSAGSSSYEQYF
TRBV29-1	NA	many	TRBJ2-7	TGCAGCGTTGGACTCCCAAGCTCCTACGAGCAGTACTTC	CSVGLPSSYEQYF
TRBV6-5	NA	NA	TRBJ1-2	TGTGCCAGCAGTTACTCTTTAGGGGACTATGGCTACACCTTC	CASSYSLGDYGYTF
TRBV19	TRBD1	NA	TRBJ1-5	TGTGCCAGTATTGGGACAGGTACCAATCAGCCCCAGCATTTT	CASIGTGTNQPQHF
TRBV9	NA	NA	TRBJ2-7	TGTGCCAGCAGCTTACTGACATTGCCCTACGAGCAGTACTTC	CASSLLTLPYEQYF
TRBV7-3	TRBD2	NA	TRBJ2-5	TGTGCCAGCAGCCTAGCGGGAGTGTCGCAAGAGACCCAGTACTTC	CASSLAGVSQETQYF
TRBV7-2	TRBD2	NA	TRBJ2-1	TGTGCCAGCAGCTTATCGTACGGGACTAGCGCCTACAATGAGCAGTTCTTC	CASSLSYGTSAYNEQFF
TRBV18	NA	NA	TRBJ2-7	TGTGCCAGCTCACCTCCAGACGGGACCTACGAGCAGTACTTC	CASSPPDGTYEQYF
TRBV29-1	NA	NA	TRBJ1-2	TGCAGCGTTGCGGTGACAGGAAACTATGGCTACACCTTC	CSVAVTGNYGYTF
TRBV6-5	NA	NA	TRBJ2-5	TGTGCCAGCAGTCCTACGGGGGGCGGAGAGACCCAGTACTTC	CASSPTGGGETQYF
TRBV20-1	NA	NA	TRBJ2-3	TGCAGCACGTTCCGGGGGGATACGCAGTATTTT	CSTFRGDTQYF
TRBV2	TRBD1	NA	TRBJ2-1	TGTGCCAGCAGTGTCGACAGGGGCAATGAGCAGTTCTTC	CASSVDRGNEQFF
TRBV7-3	NA	NA	TRBJ1-6	TGTGCCAGCAGCGCCACAGAAGGCTATAATTCACCCCTCCACTTT	CASSATEGYNSPLHF
TRBV9	NA	NA	TRBJ1-5	TGTGCCAGCAGCGTTGACAGCGATCAGCCCCAGCATTTT	CASSVDSDQPQHF
TRBV27	NA	NA	TRBJ1-1	TGTGCCAGCAGTTTATTGGGAGAAGAGAACACTGAAGCTTTCTTT	CASSLLGEENTEAFF
TRBV7-6	NA	NA	TRBJ1-2	TGTGCCAGCAGCTTATTTCAGGACAGCAATTATGGCTACACCTTC	CASSLFQDSNYGYTF
TRBV11-3	TRBD1	once	TRBJ1-1	TGTGCCAGCAGCCCGGGACAGGGACTAAACACTGAAGCTTTCTTT	CASSPGQGLNTEAFF
TRBV28	TRBD1	NA	TRBJ2-3	TGTGCCAGCATTAGATTGGGGACAGGCCTATATTTT	CASIRLGTGLYF